The T cell receptor beta chain described here comes from a study of cytomegalovirus exposure and HLA in healthy donors. Study as a whole: Earlier sequencing of 150 million to 200 million T cells yielded 100 million to 120 million unique TCR beta sequences. Study-wide results and caveats: Researchers counted 164 TCR beta chains as cytomegalovirus-associated. A later look showed TCR association rates differing by HLA locus, highest for DRB1 and lowest for HLA-C. Sequencing depth across donors, presence/absence analyses assumed, was roughly uniform.

Concerning this clone itself: Its antigen is not identified.

The PCR used 60 Vbeta and 13 Jbeta primers. This table comes from immunoSEQ multiplex PCR, and its TCRdb copy is limited to in-frame clones, with some not included. The top ten clones hold more than 0.95% of a sample with around 190,000 clones, roughly 88% of them seen once. This receptor was identified in a girl aged 2 to 9 in good health and CMV-seropositive. The source material was PBMCs.

The CDR3 loop is CAWHVGVLNTEAFF. In DNA form, the CDR3 reads TGTGCCTGGCATGTTGGAGTCTTGAACACTGAAGCTTTCTTT. The gene calls are TRBV30 and TRBJ1-1; the D is unclear. The V and J ends lost 5 bases and 0 bases respectively, with 13 bases between them. The CDR3 extends over 14 amino acids. Germline CDR1 GTSNPN, CDR2 SVGIG (reference sequence).